A single sample is the source of the 14 T cell receptor beta chains below, sequenced in a study of blood T cells in healthy people across ages. A second about 7 to 11 cycle PCR used barcoded and J-beta primers. TCRdb passed the 5' RACE reads through MiXCR, listing each CDR3 protein once. The sample contains more than 800,000 distinct CDR3 sequences, 29% of which appear only once. The sequenced material came from blood. The receptors were sampled from an elderly woman in good health.

This clonotype occurred many times. This rearrangement joins TRBV20-1 to TRBJ2-7; tentatively, D is TRBD2 (5 bases). The CDR3 has 14 residues. Germline V lookup: CDR1 DFQATT, CDR2 SNEGSKA (reference sequence). The germline V and J ends were trimmed by 0 bases and 1 base, with 10 bases remaining between them. CDR3 amino acids: CSARDDGESYEQYF. The CDR3 DNA reads as TGCAGTGCTAGAGATGACGGGGAATCCTACGAGCAGTACTTC.

A few counts support this clonotype. This clone may be a read error of a much larger clone one base away. This sequence joins TRBV7-2 and TRBJ2-5; TRBD2 aligns across 10 bases. CDR1 is SGHTA, CDR2 FQGNSA, per germline. The CDR3 extends over 15 amino acids. Trimming cost V 8 bases and J 1 base; bases outside gene matches: 7. The CDR3 region has the DNA TGTGCCAGCGGCCCTCAGCGGGGGGGCCAAGAGACCCAGTACTTC. Its translation is CASGPQRGGQETQYF.

This clonotype was seen a handful of times. The chain employs TRBV30 and TRBJ1-1, with unresolved D. Trimming stripped 0 bases from V and 1 base from J, with 3 bases between. There are 12 residues in the CDR3. Germline V gives CDR1 GTSNPN, CDR2 SVGIG (reference sequence). The DNA of the CDR3 is TGTGCCTGGAGTGTAGGGAACACTGAAGCTTTCTTT. Its protein product is CAWSVGNTEAFF.

This clonotype was seen many times. The chain joins TRBV7-9 to TRBJ1-2; 8 bases map to TRBD1. Losses at the gene ends were 5 bases for V and 2 bases for J; bases not matched to a gene: 4. The germline V gene has CDR1 SEHNR and CDR2 FQNEAQ (reference sequence). This CDR3 spans 14 amino acids. This CDR3 reads CASSHTGGNYGYTF. The CDR3 DNA reads as TGTGCCAGCAGCCACACAGGGGGGAACTATGGCTACACCTTC.

There are many counts of this clonotype. The V gene is TRBV20-1, the J gene TRBJ2-5; D is unresolved. V shed 1 base and J shed 5 bases, with 11 bases lying between them. This CDR3 region has 13 residues. Germline V gives CDR1 DFQATT, CDR2 SNEGSKA (reference sequence). The CDR3 spells CSARGISLETQYF. Here the CDR3 DNA reads TGCAGTGCTAGAGGGATATCCCTGGAGACCCAGTACTTC.

This clonotype was seen a few times. The chain has TRBV5-1 and TRBJ2-3; D is unresolved. Germline V gene lookup returns CDR1 SGHRS and CDR2 YFSETQ. The ends were cut back, 4 bases at V and 5 bases at J, with 11 bases in the middle. The length of the CDR3 is 13 residues. The CDR3: CASSPQTGDTQYF. In DNA, the CDR3 is TGCGCCAGCAGCCCCCAGACCGGAGATACGCAGTATTTT. The entire variable domain, with the rest obtained from reference TRBV5-1 and TRBJ2-3, is as follows: KAGVTQTPRYLIKTRGQQVTLSCSPISGHRSVSWYQQTPGQGLQFLFEYFSETQRNKGNFPGRFSGRQFSNSRSEMNVSTLELGDSALYLCASSPQTGDTQYFGPGTRLTVL.

This clonotype has a count of ten or more. V usage is TRBV20-1 and J usage is TRBJ2-1; 10 positions match TRBD2. V shed 5 bases, J shed 7 bases, and the junction held 8 bases outside the gene matches. Germline CDR1 DFQATT, CDR2 SNEGSKA (reference sequence). CDR3 length equals 14 residues. This CDR3 reads CSAPSGGARNEQFF. CDR3 nucleotides: TGCAGTGCTCCCAGCGGGGGGGCCAGGAATGAGCAGTTCTTC.

Remarks on this clonotype: The junction departs from germline at one end; a sequencing error may be responsible. V is TRBV3-1 and J is TRBJ2-1, with D tentatively TRBD2 (6 bases). Germline V lookup: CDR1 LGHDT, CDR2 YNNKEL (reference sequence). This CDR3 spans 15 amino acids. This CDR3 is CASSRGGGLYSEQFF. The CDR3 nucleotides read TGTGCCAGCAGCCGCGGTGGGGGGTTATACAGTGAGCAGTTCTTC.

This clonotype was recorded at least ten times. This sequence joins TRBV20-1 and TRBJ2-1; D is possibly TRBD2 (6 bases). V lost 4 bases and J lost 4, with 11 bases in between. The CDR3 is 13 amino acids. Germline assignment: CDR1 DFQATT and CDR2 SNEGSKA (reference sequence). The CDR3 DNA is TGCAGTGCTACCGGGACTTTATACAATGAGCAGTTCTTC. It codes for CSATGTLYNEQFF.

Notes on this clonotype: Just one base apart from a much larger clone, this may be a read error. This chain uses TRBV14 with TRBJ2-6, with unresolved D. Germline CDR1 and CDR2: SGHDN and FVKESK. CDR3 length: 15 residues. The CDR3 coding sequence is TGTGCCAACAGCCAACCGTACGGTGGGGCCAACGTCCTGACTTTC. It codes for CANSQPYGGANVLTF.

This clonotype has more than one count but fewer than ten. The chain carries TRBV6-1 and TRBJ1-6; D gene ambiguous. Trimming removed 3 bases from V and 3 bases from J, with 9 bases in between. There are 15 residues in the CDR3. Germline V gene sequence: CDR1 MNHNS, CDR2 SASEGT. As DNA, the CDR3 is TGTGCCAGCAGTGAGGGAGTGATCTATAATTCACCCCTCCACTTT. It codes for CASSEGVIYNSPLHF.

The CDR3 loop reads CASSQERRALREKLFF. The CDR3 region has the DNA TGTGCCAGCAGCCAAGAGCGTAGGGCGCTTCGTGAAAAACTGTTTTTT. The chain couples TRBV3-1 to TRBJ1-4; D uncertain. The V and J ends lost 0 bases and 7 bases respectively, with 15 bases between them. The CDR3 runs to 16 residues. In germline, CDR1 is LGHDT, CDR2 YNNKEL (reference sequence).

The CDR3 loop is CASSHRQGFATGELFF. As DNA, the CDR3 is TGTGCCAGCAGCCACCGACAGGGGTTCGCCACCGGGGAGCTGTTTTTT. The J gene is TRBJ2-2, the V gene TRBV3-1, with 8 bases aligning to TRBD1. After removal of 3 bases from V and 4 bases from J, the junction contained 7 bases not matched to a gene. CDR1 and CDR2 (germline): LGHDT, YNNKEL (reference sequence). This CDR3 spans 16 amino acids.

Details on this clonotype: This clone may be a read error of a much larger clone one base away. The V gene is TRBV6-1, the J gene TRBJ2-3; D is undetermined. Per the germline V gene, CDR1 is MNHNS and CDR2 is SASEGT. The germline V and J ends were trimmed by 4 bases and 10 bases, with 9 bases remaining between them. This CDR3 spans 11 amino acids. DNA for the CDR3: TGTGCCAGCAGTGTTTGCGCAGCGCAGTATTTT. Protein: CASSVCAAQYF.